A selection of T cell receptor beta chains follows, all from one sample in a study of T cell clonotyping in hematopoietic cell transplantation. Only in-frame clones appear in the TCRdb table, and some are missing; sequencing was by immunoSEQ multiplex PCR. The table shows thousands of clones, with just over 90% occurring only once. This specimen was PBMCs, taken 180 days after allogeneic stem cell transplant. Receptors were obtained from a female patient aged 50-59 years who had an allogeneic stem cell transplant from an unrelated donor, so the T cells may come from the graft donor. Some clones in this sample may be carry-over from other donors' samples. Each CDR3 is given with its conserved first and last residue. D genes are given only for firm matches. Clone size, where shown, is once, few, many, or a class for clones that have expanded.

J gene | V gene | D gene | clone size | CDR3 protein | CDR3 DNA
TRBJ1-3 | TRBV7-8 | . | . | CASSLGSYWGNTIYF | TGTGCCAGCAGCCTCGGATCCTATTGGGGAAACACCATATATTTT
TRBJ1-1 | TRBV19 | TRBD1 | . | CASSLQGAEAFF | TGTGCCAGTAGTCTACAGGGGGCTGAAGCTTTCTTT
TRBJ2-1 | TRBV10-2 | TRBD2 | . | CASSGTSGNPFDNEQFF | TGCGCCAGCAGTGGGACTAGCGGGAATCCCTTCGACAATGAGCAGTTCTTC
TRBJ1-1 | TRBV2 | . | . | CASSESGAENTEAFF | TGTGCCAGCAGTGAATCAGGGGCAGAGAACACTGAAGCTTTCTTT
TRBJ1-4 | TRBV29-1 | . | . | CSVTYATNEKLFF | TGCAGCGTGACATACGCAACTAATGAAAAACTGTTTTTT
TRBJ1-2 | TRBV25-1 | . | . | CASSDYGYTF | TGTGCCAGCAGTGACTATGGCTACACCTTC
TRBJ1-3 | TRBV6-1 | . | . | CASSEGLDPWGNTIYF | TGTGCCAGCAGTGAGGGGTTAGATCCCTGGGGAAACACCATATATTTT
TRBJ2-1 | TRBV6-1 | . | . | CASSEFGGEQFF | TGTGCCAGCAGTGAATTCGGGGGTGAGCAGTTCTTC
TRBJ1-2 | TRBV20-1 | . | . | CSARQPYGYTF | TGCAGTGCTAGACAGCCCTATGGCTACACCTTC
TRBJ2-3 | TRBV6-5 | . | . | CASSYIIGDTQYF | TGTGCCAGCAGTTACATCATTGGGGATACGCAGTATTTT
TRBJ2-7 | TRBV7-9 | . | . | CASSLSGYEQYF | TGTGCCAGCAGCTTAAGCGGGTACGAGCAGTACTTC
TRBJ2-3 | TRBV7-6 | . | . | CASSLVLYDTQYF | TGTGCCAGCAGCTTAGTTTTGTACGATACGCAGTATTTT
TRBJ2-7 | TRBV6-1 | . | . | CASTRTSYEQYF | TGTGCCAGCACACGGACCTCCTACGAGCAGTACTTC
TRBJ1-6 | TRBV2 | TRBD1 | . | CASRGQDNSPLHF | TGTGCCAGCAGGGGACAGGATAATTCACCCCTCCACTTT
TRBJ2-1 | TRBV9 | TRBD2 | . | CASSATAGGTYNEQFF | TGTGCCAGCAGCGCCACAGCGGGAGGGACCTACAATGAGCAGTTCTTC
TRBJ2-3 | TRBV9 | TRBD2 | . | CASSAGPPTDTQYF | TGTGCCAGCTCAGCGGGGCCCCCCACAGATACGCAGTATTTT
TRBJ2-7 | TRBV7-8 | . | once | CASSLEVEVLEQYF | TGTGCCAGCAGCTTAGAAGTAGAAGTGCTCGAGCAGTACTTC
TRBJ2-7 | TRBV9 | TRBD1 | . | CASSAGQGYYEQYF | TGTGCCAGCAGCGCCGGACAGGGGTACTACGAGCAGTACTTC
TRBJ1-4 | TRBV2 | TRBD1 | once | CASSFGQGNEKLFF | TGTGCCAGCAGTTTTGGACAGGGTAATGAAAAACTGTTTTTT
TRBJ1-5 | TRBV29-1 | . | . | CSVQRGSNQPQHF | TGCAGCGTGCAGAGGGGTAGCAATCAGCCCCAGCATTTT
TRBJ2-3 | TRBV5-1 | . | . | CASSRSDKWEDTQYF | TGCGCCAGCAGCCGTTCAGACAAGTGGGAAGATACGCAGTATTTT
TRBJ2-7 | TRBV5-1 | TRBD2 | . | CASSLGLAGYSQYF | TGCGCCAGCAGCCTGGGACTAGCGGGGTATAGTCAGTACTTC
TRBJ2-3 | TRBV6-6 | TRBD1 | . | CASSPGGSDTQYF | TGTGCCAGCAGTCCAGGGGGCAGCGATACGCAGTATTTT
TRBJ2-2 | TRBV7-2 | . | . | CASSFQQRSTGELFF | TGTGCCAGCAGCTTCCAACAGAGGAGCACCGGGGAGCTGTTTTTT
TRBJ2-2 | TRBV28 | . | once | CASSYWTSPPGELFF | TGTGCCAGCAGCTATTGGACATCCCCTCCCGGGGAGCTGTTTTTT
TRBJ2-3 | TRBV5-1 | . | . | CASSVGTTDTQYF | TGCGCCAGCAGCGTGGGGACGACAGATACGCAGTATTTT
TRBJ1-4 | TRBV11-2 | . | . | CASSPQGQANEKLFF | TGTGCCAGCAGCCCACAGGGTCAGGCTAATGAAAAACTGTTTTTT
TRBJ2-3 | TRBV11-2 | . | . | CASSLDYTDTQYF | TGTGCCAGCAGCCTAGACTACACAGATACGCAGTATTTT
TRBJ1-2 | TRBV28 | . | . | CASSFPGGIYGYTF | TGTGCCAGCAGTTTTCCGGGGGGCATATATGGCTACACCTTC
TRBJ2-7 | TRBV30 | TRBD2 | . | CAWSWGGREQYF | TGTGCCTGGAGCTGGGGGGGTCGCGAGCAGTACTTC
TRBJ1-2 | TRBV11-2 | . | . | CASSSWGGANYGYTF | TGTGCCAGCAGCTCATGGGGAGGGGCTAACTATGGCTACACCTTC
TRBJ1-5 | TRBV6-1 | TRBD1 | . | CASRMTGMDNQPQHF | TGTGCCAGCAGAATGACAGGGATGGACAATCAGCCCCAGCATTTT
TRBJ1-2 | TRBV30 | . | . | CAWSVGTLGYTF | TGTGCCTGGAGTGTAGGGACCCTGGGCTACACCTTC
TRBJ1-2 | TRBV6-5 | TRBD1 | . | CASRIYRGGYTF | TGTGCCAGCAGAATTTACAGGGGCGGCTACACCTTC
TRBJ2-2 | TRBV29-1 | TRBD1 | . | CSVGWDSTGELFF | TGCAGCGTTGGATGGGACAGTACCGGGGAGCTGTTTTTT
TRBJ2-6 | TRBV28 | . | . | CASRRVAGANVLTF | TGTGCCAGTCGAAGGGTCGCAGGGGCCAACGTCCTGACTTTC
TRBJ1-6 | TRBV27 | . | . | CASSPGGFRGAPLHF | TGTGCCAGCAGCCCTGGGGGGTTTAGGGGTGCACCCCTCCACTTT
TRBJ1-3 | TRBV30 | . | . | CAWKVGNTIYF | TGTGCTTGGAAAGTAGGAAACACCATATATTTT
TRBJ1-5 | TRBV6-1 | . | . | CASSETRAKNQPQHF | TGTGCCAGCAGTGAGACGAGAGCGAAGAATCAGCCCCAGCATTTT
TRBJ2-7 | TRBV13 | TRBD2 | once | CASSLEGSGSYEQYF | TGTGCCAGCAGCTTAGAAGGTAGCGGGAGCTACGAGCAGTACTTC
TRBJ1-1 | TRBV5-8 | TRBD1 | few | CASSAGTVMNTEAFF | TGTGCCAGCAGCGCGGGGACAGTGATGAACACTGAAGCTTTCTTT
TRBJ1-1 | TRBV5-6 | . | once | CASSLAYRTERNTEAFF | TGTGCCAGCAGCTTGGCCTATCGGACAGAACGGAACACTGAAGCTTTCTTT
TRBJ1-3 | TRBV4-3 | . | once | CASSQVTKGYSGNTIYF | TGCGCCAGCAGCCAAGTGACAAAGGGCTACTCTGGAAACACCATATATTTT
TRBJ1-4 | TRBV19 | . | . | CASKRDATNEKLFF | TGTGCCAGTAAGCGCGATGCAACTAATGAAAAACTGTTTTTT
TRBJ1-1 | TRBV9 | . | few | CASSVGRADRNTEAFF | TGTGCCAGCAGCGTAGGACGGGCCGACAGGAACACTGAAGCTTTCTTT
TRBJ1-2 | TRBV29-1 | . | . | CSAKQPYYGYTF | TGCAGCGCGAAACAGCCTTACTATGGCTACACCTTC
TRBJ2-3 | TRBV7-2 | . | . | CASSSGTGSTDTQYF | TGTGCCAGCAGCTCAGGAACAGGGAGCACAGATACGCAGTATTTT
TRBJ2-6 | TRBV2 | . | . | CASSREISGANVLTF | TGTGCCAGCAGCAGGGAGATCTCTGGGGCCAACGTCCTGACTTTC
TRBJ1-1 | TRBV28 | TRBD1 | . | CASSIPIRGRTEAFF | TGTGCCAGCAGCATACCAATCAGGGGGAGGACTGAAGCTTTCTTT
TRBJ1-5 | TRBV2 | . | . | CASSDRTTNQPQHF | TGTGCCAGCAGTGATAGAACAACTAATCAGCCCCAGCATTTT
TRBJ2-3 | TRBV2 | . | . | CASSGDIPLTSTDTQYF | TGTGCCAGCAGTGGGGATATTCCTTTAACTAGCACAGATACGCAGTATTTT
TRBJ1-5 | TRBV2 | . | . | CASSGPTGLEGPQHF | TGTGCCAGCAGTGGACCCACAGGGCTCGAAGGGCCCCAGCATTTT
TRBJ1-5 | TRBV4-2 | . | . | CASSPSNVPQGSAQHF | TGTGCCAGCAGCCCTTCTAACGTCCCCCAGGGGTCGGCCCAGCATTTT
TRBJ2-3 | TRBV14 | TRBD1 | . | CASSQEPKGTGGTDTQYF | TGTGCCAGCAGCCAAGAGCCGAAGGGGACAGGGGGCACAGATACGCAGTATTTT
TRBJ1-6 | TRBV18 | . | . | CASSRAINSPLHF | TGTGCCAGCTCAAGGGCGATTAATTCACCCCTCCACTTT
TRBJ2-1 | TRBV28 | TRBD2 | few | CASSSLAGSSYNEQFF | TGTGCCAGCAGTTCGTTAGCGGGGAGCTCCTACAATGAGCAGTTCTTC
TRBJ1-3 | TRBV7-9 | . | once | CASSLIRGNTIYF | TGTGCCAGCAGCTTGATAAGAGGAAACACCATATATTTT